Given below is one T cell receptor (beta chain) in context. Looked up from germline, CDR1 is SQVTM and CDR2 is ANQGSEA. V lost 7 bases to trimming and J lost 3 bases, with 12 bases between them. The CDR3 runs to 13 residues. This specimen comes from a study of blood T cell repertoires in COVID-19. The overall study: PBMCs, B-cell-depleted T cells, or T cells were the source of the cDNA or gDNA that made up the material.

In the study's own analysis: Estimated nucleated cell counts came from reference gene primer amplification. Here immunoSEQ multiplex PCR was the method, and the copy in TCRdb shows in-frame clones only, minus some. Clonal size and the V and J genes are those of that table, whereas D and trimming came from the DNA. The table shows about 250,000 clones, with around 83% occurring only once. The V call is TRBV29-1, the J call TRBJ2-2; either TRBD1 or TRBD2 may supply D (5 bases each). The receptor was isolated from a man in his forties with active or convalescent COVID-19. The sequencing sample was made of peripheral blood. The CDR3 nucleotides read TGCAGCGGGGGGAGAGTCGACACCGGGGAGCTGTTTTTT. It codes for CSGGRVDTGELFF.